This is a list of T cell receptor beta chains from one sample in a study of somatic mutations in cytotoxic T cells in rheumatoid arthritis. The assay was immunoSEQ multiplex PCR, and TCRdb's table has in-frame clones only and misses some. The sample records 20,000 to 25,000 clones, approximately 80% being singletons. Source material: CD8+ T cells sorted from blood. The receptor set was obtained from an adult with rheumatoid arthritis. The CDR3 runs from the conserved cysteine through the conserved F or W. The D gene is left open where the match is weak. Some rows have no size entry. The others give once, few or many, or a class for an expanded clone.

d_gene: NA; v_gene: TRBV27; j_gene: TRBJ2-2; abundance: few; CDR3aa: CASKPRGNTGELFF; CDR3nt: TGTGCCAGCAAACCTCGGGGCAACACCGGGGAGCTGTTTTTT
d_gene: NA; v_gene: TRBV6-5; j_gene: TRBJ2-2; abundance: NA; CDR3aa: CASRSVETPGELFF; CDR3nt: TGTGCCAGCCGGTCGGTCGAGACACCCGGGGAGCTGTTTTTT
d_gene: NA; v_gene: TRBV5-1; j_gene: TRBJ1-2; abundance: NA; CDR3aa: CASSSWENYGYTF; CDR3nt: TGCGCCAGCAGCTCGTGGGAAAACTATGGCTACACCTTC
d_gene: NA; v_gene: TRBV6-1; j_gene: TRBJ1-5; abundance: NA; CDR3aa: CASSLGREGNQPQHF; CDR3nt: TGTGCCAGCAGTCTTGGTCGGGAGGGTAATCAGCCCCAGCATTTT
d_gene: NA; v_gene: TRBV9; j_gene: TRBJ1-1; abundance: NA; CDR3aa: CATGTGENTEAFF; CDR3nt: TGTGCCACCGGGACCGGGGAAAACACTGAAGCTTTCTTT
d_gene: NA; v_gene: TRBV5-1; j_gene: TRBJ1-1; abundance: NA; CDR3aa: CASSSLNLFEAFF; CDR3nt: TGCGCCAGCAGCTCCTTAAACCTGTTTGAAGCTTTCTTT
d_gene: NA; v_gene: TRBV5-4; j_gene: TRBJ2-7; abundance: once; CDR3aa: CASSRQTSSYEQYF; CDR3nt: TGTGCCAGCAGCCGACAAACTTCCTCCTACGAGCAGTACTTC
d_gene: TRBD1; v_gene: TRBV27; j_gene: TRBJ2-7; abundance: few; CDR3aa: CASSLSGTGASYEQYF; CDR3nt: TGTGCCAGCAGTTTATCAGGGACAGGGGCCTCCTACGAGCAGTACTTC
d_gene: TRBD2; v_gene: TRBV7-6; j_gene: TRBJ2-1; abundance: NA; CDR3aa: CASSRPSGSSYNEQFF; CDR3nt: TGTGCCAGCAGCCGACCTAGCGGGAGCTCCTACAATGAGCAGTTCTTC
d_gene: NA; v_gene: TRBV6-6; j_gene: TRBJ1-1; abundance: NA; CDR3aa: CASSYRGSEAFF; CDR3nt: TGTGCCAGCAGTTACCGGGGGAGTGAAGCTTTCTTT
d_gene: NA; v_gene: TRBV5-5; j_gene: TRBJ2-3; abundance: few; CDR3aa: CASSLGRGTSTDTQYF; CDR3nt: TGTGCCAGCAGCTTGGGGCGGGGAACTAGCACAGATACGCAGTATTTT
d_gene: NA; v_gene: TRBV15; j_gene: TRBJ2-5; abundance: NA; CDR3aa: CATSRDLGRETQYF; CDR3nt: TGTGCCACCAGCAGAGATCTGGGGAGAGAGACCCAGTACTTC
d_gene: NA; v_gene: TRBV10-3; j_gene: TRBJ1-1; abundance: NA; CDR3aa: CAMRGERTEAFF; CDR3nt: TGTGCCATGAGGGGCGAGCGCACTGAAGCTTTCTTT
d_gene: NA; v_gene: TRBV11-2; j_gene: TRBJ2-7; abundance: NA; CDR3aa: CASSLGTAYEQYF; CDR3nt: TGTGCCAGCAGCTTAGGGACAGCATACGAGCAGTACTTC
d_gene: NA; v_gene: TRBV5-1; j_gene: TRBJ2-2; abundance: NA; CDR3aa: CASSPQPDREQGSGELFF; CDR3nt: TGCGCCAGCAGCCCCCAACCGGACAGAGAGCAGGGTAGCGGGGAGCTGTTTTTT
d_gene: TRBD2; v_gene: TRBV5-6; j_gene: TRBJ2-1; abundance: NA; CDR3aa: CASSLSGSSYNEQFF; CDR3nt: TGTGCCAGCAGCCTTAGCGGGAGCTCCTACAATGAGCAGTTCTTC
d_gene: TRBD1; v_gene: TRBV4-3; j_gene: TRBJ2-2; abundance: NA; CDR3aa: CASSPGQGRAGELFF; CDR3nt: TGCGCCAGCAGCCCGGGACAGGGGAGGGCCGGGGAGCTGTTTTTT
d_gene: TRBD2; v_gene: TRBV4-1; j_gene: TRBJ2-7; abundance: NA; CDR3aa: CASSQNGGGIYEQYF; CDR3nt: TGCGCCAGCAGCCAGAATGGGGGGGGTATCTACGAGCAGTACTTC
d_gene: NA; v_gene: TRBV11-1; j_gene: TRBJ1-1; abundance: NA; CDR3aa: CASSLRRAYTEAFF; CDR3nt: TGTGCCAGCAGCTTACGGAGGGCTTACACTGAAGCTTTCTTT
d_gene: TRBD1; v_gene: TRBV7-6; j_gene: TRBJ2-7; abundance: NA; CDR3aa: CASSLAPGQGIYEQYF; CDR3nt: TGTGCCAGCAGCTTAGCGCCGGGACAGGGGATATACGAGCAGTACTTC
d_gene: TRBD2; v_gene: TRBV28; j_gene: TRBJ2-3; abundance: NA; CDR3aa: CASSFSASGPTDTQYF; CDR3nt: TGTGCCAGCAGTTTCTCCGCTAGCGGCCCCACAGATACGCAGTATTTT
d_gene: NA; v_gene: TRBV27; j_gene: TRBJ1-1; abundance: NA; CDR3aa: CASSLSLNTEAFF; CDR3nt: TGTGCCAGCAGTTTATCCCTAAACACTGAAGCTTTCTTT
d_gene: NA; v_gene: TRBV21-1; j_gene: TRBJ2-2; abundance: NA; CDR3aa: CARGGRQTPWGTGELFF; CDR3nt: TGTGCCAGAGGGGGGCGGCAGACACCTTGGGGAACCGGGGAGCTGTTTTTT
d_gene: NA; v_gene: TRBV7-9; j_gene: TRBJ1-2; abundance: few; CDR3aa: CASSPIAYYGYTF; CDR3nt: TGTGCCAGCAGCCCCATAGCCTACTATGGCTACACCTTC
d_gene: TRBD1; v_gene: TRBV13; j_gene: TRBJ1-4; abundance: NA; CDR3aa: CASSFGPGDRDNEKLFF; CDR3nt: TGTGCCAGCAGCTTTGGCCCCGGGGACAGGGATAATGAAAAACTGTTTTTT
d_gene: NA; v_gene: TRBV27; j_gene: TRBJ1-1; abundance: NA; CDR3aa: CASSFPRRPDRYAEAFF; CDR3nt: TGTGCCAGCAGTTTCCCCAGACGTCCTGATAGGTACGCTGAAGCTTTCTTT
d_gene: NA; v_gene: TRBV7-8; j_gene: TRBJ1-1; abundance: NA; CDR3aa: CASSLEQPNEAFF; CDR3nt: TGTGCCAGCAGCTTAGAACAACCCAATGAAGCTTTCTTT
d_gene: NA; v_gene: TRBV7-9; j_gene: TRBJ2-5; abundance: few; CDR3aa: CASRPDGWETQYF; CDR3nt: TGTGCCAGCAGGCCGGACGGATGGGAGACCCAGTACTTC
d_gene: TRBD1; v_gene: TRBV10-1; j_gene: TRBJ1-2; abundance: NA; CDR3aa: CATQQGNGYTF; CDR3nt: TGCGCCACCCAACAGGGGAATGGCTACACCTTC
d_gene: NA; v_gene: TRBV4-2; j_gene: TRBJ1-2; abundance: few; CDR3aa: CASSQGQPRYGYTF; CDR3nt: TGTGCCAGCAGCCAAGGACAGCCTCGCTATGGCTACACCTTC
d_gene: TRBD1; v_gene: TRBV27; j_gene: TRBJ1-6; abundance: NA; CDR3aa: CASSLSGDRGFPYNSPLHF; CDR3nt: TGTGCCAGCAGTTTATCGGGGGACAGGGGATTCCCCTATAATTCACCCCTCCACTTT
d_gene: NA; v_gene: TRBV27; j_gene: TRBJ2-1; abundance: few; CDR3aa: CASSLSGPPQFF; CDR3nt: TGTGCCAGCAGTTTATCGGGGCCTCCGCAGTTCTTC
d_gene: TRBD1; v_gene: TRBV7-9; j_gene: TRBJ2-1; abundance: NA; CDR3aa: CASSLPGQGLDEQFF; CDR3nt: TGTGCCAGCAGCTTACCGGGACAGGGGTTGGATGAGCAGTTCTTC
d_gene: NA; v_gene: TRBV15; j_gene: TRBJ1-6; abundance: NA; CDR3aa: CATSRDSAYNNSPLHF; CDR3nt: TGTGCCACCAGCAGAGATTCCGCATATAATAATTCACCCCTCCACTTT
d_gene: TRBD2; v_gene: TRBV5-1; j_gene: TRBJ2-3; abundance: NA; CDR3aa: CASSLVVRTSGGDTQYF; CDR3nt: TGCGCCAGCAGCTTGGTCGTTCGGACTAGCGGGGGAGATACGCAGTATTTT
d_gene: NA; v_gene: TRBV6-4; j_gene: TRBJ2-7; abundance: few; CDR3aa: CASSKAGTSYEQYF; CDR3nt: TGTGCCAGCAGTAAAGCCGGGACATCCTACGAGCAGTACTTC
d_gene: NA; v_gene: TRBV20-1; j_gene: TRBJ2-5; abundance: NA; CDR3aa: CSPRMGETQYF; CDR3nt: TGCAGTCCTAGGATGGGAGAGACCCAGTACTTC
d_gene: TRBD1; v_gene: TRBV6-5; j_gene: TRBJ2-1; abundance: NA; CDR3aa: CASSWAGTGLNNEQFF; CDR3nt: TGTGCCAGCAGTTGGGCGGGGACAGGGCTTAACAATGAGCAGTTCTTC
d_gene: TRBD1; v_gene: TRBV9; j_gene: TRBJ1-5; abundance: NA; CDR3aa: CASSRQGRQPQHF; CDR3nt: TGTGCCAGCAGTCGACAGGGCCGTCAGCCCCAGCATTTT
d_gene: TRBD2; v_gene: TRBV5-6; j_gene: TRBJ2-7; abundance: NA; CDR3aa: CASSLTSGTYEQYF; CDR3nt: TGTGCCAGCAGCTTGACTAGCGGAACCTACGAGCAGTACTTC
d_gene: TRBD2; v_gene: TRBV7-9; j_gene: TRBJ2-1; abundance: NA; CDR3aa: CASSLPSGANEQFF; CDR3nt: TGTGCCAGCAGCTTACCTAGCGGGGCCAATGAGCAGTTCTTC
d_gene: NA; v_gene: TRBV2; j_gene: TRBJ2-2; abundance: NA; CDR3aa: CASSEYSDTGELFF; CDR3nt: TGTGCCAGCAGTGAGTACAGTGACACCGGGGAGCTGTTTTTT
d_gene: NA; v_gene: TRBV7-7; j_gene: TRBJ2-7; abundance: NA; CDR3aa: CASSLGYGSSYEQYF; CDR3nt: TGTGCTAGCAGCTTAGGTTATGGAAGCTCCTACGAGCAGTACTTC
d_gene: NA; v_gene: TRBV9; j_gene: TRBJ2-7; abundance: few; CDR3aa: CASSVTPGQSYEQYF; CDR3nt: TGTGCCAGCAGCGTAACCCCGGGGCAGAGCTACGAGCAGTACTTC
d_gene: TRBD1; v_gene: TRBV5-1; j_gene: TRBJ1-6; abundance: few; CDR3aa: CASSLGGTANSPLHF; CDR3nt: TGCGCCAGCAGCTTGGGAGGGACAGCAAATTCACCCCTCCACTTT
d_gene: NA; v_gene: TRBV27; j_gene: TRBJ2-3; abundance: once; CDR3aa: CASSRTVTGTDTQYF; CDR3nt: TGTGCCAGTTCTAGGACTGTCACCGGCACAGATACGCAGTATTTT
d_gene: NA; v_gene: TRBV19; j_gene: TRBJ1-1; abundance: once; CDR3aa: CASSIVMALGTEAFF; CDR3nt: TGTGCCAGTAGTATAGTGATGGCACTCGGCACTGAAGCTTTCTTT
d_gene: TRBD2; v_gene: TRBV6-5; j_gene: TRBJ2-4; abundance: medium-sized; CDR3aa: CASRERGGLGNIQYF; CDR3nt: TGTGCCAGCAGAGAGCGGGGGGGCTTGGGAAACATTCAGTACTTC
d_gene: NA; v_gene: TRBV19; j_gene: TRBJ1-3; abundance: NA; CDR3aa: CASSNGVGNTIYF; CDR3nt: TGTGCCAGTAGTAACGGAGTTGGAAACACCATATATTTT
d_gene: NA; v_gene: TRBV5-6; j_gene: TRBJ1-2; abundance: NA; CDR3aa: CASSLTDGYTF; CDR3nt: TGTGCCAGCAGCTTAACCGATGGCTACACCTTC
d_gene: TRBD1; v_gene: TRBV11-2; j_gene: TRBJ1-1; abundance: NA; CDR3aa: CASSLGGTGYTEAFF; CDR3nt: TGTGCCAGCAGCTTAGGTGGGACAGGGTACACTGAAGCTTTCTTT
d_gene: NA; v_gene: TRBV2; j_gene: TRBJ2-1; abundance: NA; CDR3aa: CATSLEDSFGDEQFF; CDR3nt: TGTGCCACCTCCCTCGAGGACTCCTTTGGCGATGAGCAGTTCTTC
d_gene: TRBD1; v_gene: TRBV19; j_gene: TRBJ2-2; abundance: once; CDR3aa: CASNGRGYTGELFF; CDR3nt: TGTGCCAGTAATGGCAGGGGGTACACCGGGGAGCTGTTTTTT
d_gene: NA; v_gene: TRBV6-5; j_gene: TRBJ2-7; abundance: NA; CDR3aa: CASSYGAAYEQYF; CDR3nt: TGTGCCAGCAGTTACGGGGCAGCTTACGAGCAGTACTTC